Listed here is a single T cell receptor (beta chain). The target antigen is unknown. These data come from a study of cytomegalovirus exposure and HLA in healthy donors. Whole-study findings and limits: A later analysis found that most CMV-associated TCR beta chains appeared HLA-restricted. It emerged from a later analysis that several of the most significant clusters appeared to be linked to common viral pathogens. A missense variant in DCLRE1C was later tied to TCR beta V- and J-gene trimming.

The PCR used 60 Vbeta and 13 Jbeta primers. Profiled with immunoSEQ multiplex PCR; TCRdb holds only in-frame clones, not every one. The repertoire holds 150,000 to 200,000 clones, 55% to 65% seen once, with just under 3% in the top ten. CDR3 length: 16 residues. The V and J ends lost 0 bases and 3 bases, in that order; junction bases with no gene match: 5. Per germline, CDR1 SGHRS and CDR2 YFSETQ. This chain links TRBV5-1 with TRBJ2-3, with 9 positions matching TRBD1. Sequenced input: PBMCs. The sequence was collected from a man aged 40-49 years in good health and CMV-seronegative. The CDR3 reads CASSLGTGAATDTQYF. The CDR3 DNA sequence: TGCGCCAGCAGCTTGGGGACAGGGGCCGCGACAGATACGCAGTATTTT.